Listed below are T cell receptor beta chains from one sample, sequenced in a study of early T cells in non-severe SARS-CoV-2 infection. TCRdb fed the 5' RACE reads into MiXCR, producing one record per CDR3 protein. The data show 80,000 to 95,000 distinct CDR3 sequences, with roughly 13% seen just once and about 1.5% held by the top ten. The sample comprised whole blood. These receptors all stem from an adult who was a healthcare worker with PCR-confirmed SARS-CoV-2 infection or an uninfected control (not recorded which). Both conserved end residues are part of each CDR3. The D gene is left open where the match is weak. Some rows mark clone size as missing; the rest say once, few, many or name a class of expanded clone.

>few|.|TRBV20-1|TRBJ1-2
TGCAGTGCTAGAAACGGATCTAACTATGGCTACACCTTC
CSARNGSNYGYTF
>.|.|TRBV11-2|TRBJ1-2
TGTGCCAGCAGCTTGGGCGAAGATGGCTACACCTTC
CASSLGEDGYTF
>.|.|TRBV4-2|TRBJ2-1
TGTGCCAGCGCGGTGGGGCCGTGGAATGAGCAGTTCTTC
CASAVGPWNEQFF
>many|.|TRBV5-1|TRBJ2-4
TGCGCCAGCAGCTTGCCGGATACCAAAAACATTCAGTACTTC
CASSLPDTKNIQYF
>few|TRBD2|TRBV7-2|TRBJ2-2
TGTGCCAGCACCCTAGGGGTTCTAGCGGGGGCTACCACCGGGGAGCTGTTTTTT
CASTLGVLAGATTGELFF
>few|.|TRBV20-1|TRBJ2-2
TGCAGTGCTAGCCGGCAGGGGTTCAACACCGGGGAGCTGTTTTTT
CSASRQGFNTGELFF
>.|.|TRBV7-9|TRBJ2-7
TGTGCCAGCAGCTTAACGACTAACGAGCAGTACTTC
CASSLTTNEQYF
>.|TRBD1|TRBV27|TRBJ1-1
TGTGCCAGCAGCCGGGACAGGGGAACTTTCACTGAAGCTTTCTTT
CASSRDRGTFTEAFF
>few|.|TRBV30|TRBJ2-5
TGTGCCTGGAGTGTATCAATTGGGGGTCAAGAGACCCAGTACTTC
CAWSVSIGGQETQYF
>few|TRBD1|TRBV7-9|TRBJ2-3
TGTGCCAGCAGCGTCGGGGCAGGGGGCAGGACAGATACGCAGTATTTT
CASSVGAGGRTDTQYF
>.|.|TRBV9|TRBJ2-5
TGTGCCAGCAGCCCCGGGACTTTCCAAGAGACCCAGTACTTC
CASSPGTFQETQYF
>many|TRBD2|TRBV6-6|TRBJ2-1
TGTGCCAGCAGTCAAAGCGGGGGGGCCTACAATGAGCAGTTCTTC
CASSQSGGAYNEQFF
>.|.|TRBV20-1|TRBJ1-2
TGCAGTGCTAGAGATATAATTAACTATGGCTACACCTTC
CSARDIINYGYTF
>many|TRBD1|TRBV4-2|TRBJ2-1
TGTGCCAGCAGCCGGGGGACAGAATCTTACAATGAGCAGTTCTTC
CASSRGTESYNEQFF
>few|.|TRBV7-9|TRBJ2-6
TGTGCCAGCAGCCCCTCCACCAGCCGCCGCTCAAGCTCTGGGGCCAACGTCCTGACTTTC
CASSPSTSRRSSSGANVLTF
>.|.|TRBV12-3/TRBV12-4|TRBJ1-1
TGTGCCAGCAGTTTAGACGGAAGGTTGGTCTGGGGGAACACTGAAGCTTTCTTT
CASSLDGRLVWGNTEAFF
>.|TRBD1|TRBV7-6|TRBJ2-7
TGTGCCAGCAGCTTAGAGGGCGGTGTTGAGGGGACAGGGTTCGACGAGCAGTACTTC
CASSLEGGVEGTGFDEQYF
>.|.|TRBV11-2|TRBJ1-1
TGTGCCAGCAGCTCCCGAACCTTGAACACTGAAGCTTTCTTT
CASSSRTLNTEAFF
>.|TRBD1|TRBV6-5|TRBJ1-6
TGTGCCAGCAGTTTTTCGACAGGGACGGATTCACCCCTCCACTTT
CASSFSTGTDSPLHF
>.|TRBD1|TRBV6-6|TRBJ2-1
TGTGCCAGCAGTTCTACAGGGGGAGTCAGGGGTGAGCAGTTCTTC
CASSSTGGVRGEQFF
>few|.|TRBV5-1|TRBJ2-5
TGCGCCAGCAGCTTGGCCGTTAGTGGGGCAGGGACGGGTCCAGAGACCCAGTACTTC
CASSLAVSGAGTGPETQYF
>.|.|TRBV25-1|TRBJ1-1
TGTGCCAGTACTCGGGCGAACACTGAAGCTTTCTTT
CASTRANTEAFF
>few|.|TRBV12-3/TRBV12-4|TRBJ1-1
TGTGCCAGCAGTTTAGTCCGGGCCGGGGTGACTGAAGCTTTCTTT
CASSLVRAGVTEAFF
>few|TRBD2|TRBV13|TRBJ2-3
TGTGCCAGCAGCCCACTAGCGGGGGCAGATACGCAGTATTTT
CASSPLAGADTQYF
>many|.|TRBV29-1|TRBJ2-3
TGCAGCGTTGTGGGGGGGGGCGACTTCCCAGATACGCAGTATTTT
CSVVGGGDFPDTQYF
>many|.|TRBV30|TRBJ1-1
TGTGCCTGGAGTCCGGTACGGGAAGCTTTCTTT
CAWSPVREAFF
>few|TRBD2|TRBV4-1|TRBJ2-3
TGCGCCAGCAGCCAGAGACTAGCGGGCGCTAGCACAGATACGCAGTATTTT
CASSQRLAGASTDTQYF
>few|.|TRBV29-1|TRBJ1-5
TGCAGCGTTAGGACGGCCAACAATCAGCCCCAGCATTTT
CSVRTANNQPQHF
>many|.|TRBV7-9|TRBJ2-5
TGTGCCAGCAGCTTAAGGGTGGGGGCCCAAGAGACCCAGTACTTC
CASSLRVGAQETQYF
>few|.|TRBV12-3/TRBV12-4|TRBJ2-5
TGTGCCAGCAGTTTAGTGGGGGCGCCCACGGAGACCCAGTACTTC
CASSLVGAPTETQYF
>few|.|TRBV11-3|TRBJ1-1
TGTGCCAGCAGCCCAGCCTCAGGGTCTGAAGCTTTCTTT
CASSPASGSEAFF
>.|.|TRBV20-1|TRBJ2-5
TGCAGTGCTAATCCCGCGGGGGCCCCCCAAGAGACCCAGTACTTC
CSANPAGAPQETQYF
>few|.|TRBV19|TRBJ2-1
TGTGCCAGTAGTATAGGGTCGGCGTGGGAGTACAATGAGCAGTTCTTC
CASSIGSAWEYNEQFF
>.|.|TRBV6-8|TRBJ2-3
TGTGCCAGCACTCAACCCAGGGTCGGCACAGATACGCAGTATTTT
CASTQPRVGTDTQYF
>.|.|TRBV29-1|TRBJ2-2
TGCAGCGCCCGAGAATGGGGGAATGCGAACACCGGGGAGCTGTTTTTT
CSAREWGNANTGELFF
>few|TRBD1|TRBV4-1|TRBJ2-1
TGCGCCAGCAGCCCCGTGGGACAGGGGGTAGTCCGCAATGAGCAGTTCTTC
CASSPVGQGVVRNEQFF
>few|.|TRBV11-2|TRBJ1-1
TGTGCCAGCAGCTTAAACAGGGCGGACACTGAAGCTTTCTTT
CASSLNRADTEAFF
>few|TRBD2|TRBV5-1|TRBJ2-3
TGCGCCAGCGCTATGGCGGGGGGCGATACGCAGTATTTT
CASAMAGGDTQYF
>many|TRBD2|TRBV20-1|TRBJ2-7
TGCAGTGCTCCCTCAGCGGGGGGATTGCGGGAGCAGTACTTC
CSAPSAGGLREQYF
>many|.|TRBV10-3|TRBJ1-1
TGTGCCATCAGTGAGAACGGGGGGGGTATGGCTGAAGCTTTCTTT
CAISENGGGMAEAFF
>.|.|TRBV11-2|TRBJ2-7
TGTGCCAGCAGCTTAACAGCCGGACCCTTCTACGAGCAGTACTTC
CASSLTAGPFYEQYF
>few|TRBD1|TRBV6-6|TRBJ2-4
TGTGCCAGCAGTTACTCGAGACAGGGCAGAGGAAACATTCAGTACTTC
CASSYSRQGRGNIQYF